Each of the 17 T cell receptor beta chains below was sequenced from the same sample in a study of regulatory T cells in long-lasting Graves disease (dated by TCRdb to 2020 to 2023). The sample's time point label, in plain terms: newly diagnosed GD, antithyroid drugs for less than 3 months. For both TCR sequencing and RNA sequencing, RNA was extracted from PBMCs in TRIzol. Library method: multiplex PCR. The data were produced on an Illumina HiSeq 4000. To build TCR beta libraries, CDR3 regions were amplified by Arm-PCR using iRepertoire HTBI primers. TCRdb applied fastp at Q25 and MiXCR to the public reads, then kept only in-frame beta chains. Identical CDR3 protein sequences are pooled into one entry, listed with their most common genes and DNA. The sample data list approximately 400,000 distinct CDR3 sequences, and about 15% of these were observed just once. The top ten constitute over 7.5% of the sample.

This same sample was also part of a study on T cells in Graves' hyperthyroidism and ophthalmopathy.

Sequencing was performed on peripheral blood mononuclear cells (PBMCs), taken at new diagnosis, from a patient treated with antithyroid drugs. The receptors stem from a woman aged 40 to 50 with Graves disease. Donor details come from another sample of the same person, matched by shared clones.

This clonotype showed up many times. The V and J genes are TRBV12-5 and TRBJ2-3; 14 bases line up with TRBD2. Trimming took 3 bases from V and 4 from J; bases not matched to a gene: 9. The CDR3 contains 18 residues. The germline V gene encodes CDR1 LGHNT and CDR2 FRNRAP. The CDR3 nucleotides read TGTGCTAGTGGTTTAGGACTAGCGGGAGGTCACACCGCAGATACGCAGTATTTT. It is translated as CASGLGLAGGHTADTQYF.

This clonotype was seen many times. The chain recombines TRBV2 with TRBJ1-2; 7 nucleotides match TRBD1. The CDR3 totals 13 residues. Germline CDR1 SNHLY, CDR2 FYNNEI. V was pared by 2 bases and J by 9 bases, with 6 bases of the junction left unmatched. CDR3 sequence: CASSEPAGGSYTF. The CDR3 region has the DNA TGTGCCAGCAGTGAACCTGCAGGGGGAAGCTACACCTTC. The variable domain in full, completed from reference TRBV2 and TRBJ1-2, reads EPEVTQTPSHQVTQMGQEVILRCVPISNHLYFYWYRQILGQKVEFLVSFYNNEISEKSEIFDDQFSVERPDGSNFTLKIRSTKLEDSAMYFCASSEPAGGSYTFGSGTRLTVV.

The V call is TRBV20-1, the J call TRBJ2-3; 9 positions match TRBD2. The germline V gene has CDR1 DFQATT and CDR2 SNEGSKA (reference sequence). The J segment lost 2 bases and the V segment lost 0 bases, leaving 6 bases of the junction unmatched. The CDR3 has 16 amino acids. The CDR3 nucleotides read TGCAGTGCTAGAGATGAGACTAGCGGTTTCACAGATACGCAGTATTTT. It codes for CSARDETSGFTDTQYF.

In this sample, this clonotype turned up a few times. This chain links TRBV12-3 or TRBV12-4 with TRBJ2-2, with D unclear. V was clipped by 7 bases and J by 5 bases, with 8 bases between them. CDR3 length equals 12 residues. The CDR3: CASNLGTGELFF. The CDR3 DNA reads TGTGCCAGCAATTTGGGGACCGGGGAGCTGTTTTTT.

This clonotype has ten or more counts. The CDR3 loop is CASRGLSDTQYF. CDR3 nucleotide sequence: TGTGCCAGCAGAGGACTTAGTGATACGCAGTATTTT. The chain couples TRBV2 to TRBJ2-3; D is possibly TRBD2 (5 bases). Germline V gene data show CDR1 as SNHLY and CDR2 as FYNNEI. Trimming took 6 bases from V and 6 from J, leaving 10 bases between them. This CDR3 has 12 amino acids. The complete variable domain, with remaining parts taken from reference TRBV2 and TRBJ2-3, reads EPEVTQTPSHQVTQMGQEVILRCVPISNHLYFYWYRQILGQKVEFLVSFYNNEISEKSEIFDDQFSVERPDGSNFTLKIRSTKLEDSAMYFCASRGLSDTQYFGPGTRLTVL.

This clonotype appeared many times. J is TRBJ1-1 and V is TRBV6-1, with D possibly matching TRBD1 (6 bases). This CDR3 comprises 14 residues. V lost 6 bases to trimming and J lost 4 bases, with 15 bases between them. The germline gives CDR1 MNHNS, CDR2 SASEGT. DNA for the CDR3: TGTGCCAGCAGGCGGTTACAGGGAGGCACTGAAGCTTTCTTT. This encodes CASRRLQGGTEAFF.

Ten or more counts support this clonotype. The chain uses TRBV2 and TRBJ1-5, with unresolved D. Germline CDR1 reads SNHLY; CDR2 reads FYNNEI. The length of the CDR3 is 13 residues. V lost 3 bases, J lost 6 bases, and 9 bases lay in between. CDR3 DNA sequence: TGTGCCAGCAGTGAGAATAACCTTCAGCCCCAGCATTTT. Amino acid sequence: CASSENNLQPQHF.

This clonotype was recorded many times. The chain joins TRBV15 to TRBJ1-1; D uncertain. Germline loops: CDR1 LNHNV, CDR2 YYDKDF (reference sequence). The CDR3 has 14 amino acids. Trimming removed 0 bases from V and 7 bases from J, with 12 bases in between. The CDR3 loop is CATSRDPLMGEAFF. CDR3 sequence (DNA): TGTGCCACCAGCAGAGATCCCCTTATGGGTGAAGCTTTCTTT.

As regards this clonotype: One base separates it from a far larger clone, so it is likely a read error. The chain combines TRBV7-6 with TRBJ1-6; D is possibly TRBD1 (5 bases). This CDR3 region has 15 residues. The germline V gene encodes CDR1 SGHVS and CDR2 FNYEAQ. DNA for the CDR3: TGTGCCAGCAGTTCGACAGCGCCTTCGCGATCACCCATCCACTTT. This sequence encodes CASSSTAPSRSPIHF.

This clonotype was observed many times. The chain has TRBV10-3 and TRBJ2-5; 8 bases are shared with TRBD2. V trimming: 4 bases; J trimming: 5 bases; junction bases outside the gene matches: 9. The CDR3 covers 15 residues. CDR1 is ENHRY and CDR2 is SYGVKD in the germline V gene. The chain's CDR3 is CAISAAGRAGETQYF. Here the CDR3 DNA reads TGTGCCATCAGTGCTGCCGGGAGGGCCGGGGAGACCCAGTACTTC.

This clonotype was counted a single time. The chain employs TRBV20-1 and TRBJ1-3; tentatively, D is TRBD1 (5 bases). Trimming cost V 1 base and J 0 bases, with 10 bases left between them. CDR1 DFQATT and CDR2 SNEGSKA come from the germline V gene (reference sequence). CDR3 length: 15 amino acids. The CDR3 is CSARVRGRSGNTIYF. CDR3 DNA sequence: TGCAGTGCTAGAGTCCGGGGACGCTCTGGAAACACCATATATTTT.

There are many counts of this clonotype. J is TRBJ2-5 and V is TRBV3-1; D assignment may be TRBD1 or TRBD2 (9 bases each). V was cut by 1 base and J by 7 bases, with 16 bases left in between. The CDR3 runs 15 residues. Germline V gene lookup returns CDR1 LGHDT and CDR2 YNNKEL (reference sequence). The CDR3 nucleotides are TGTGCCAGCAGCCAAGCCCTAGCGGGACAGGGGACCCAGTACTTC. It encodes CASSQALAGQGTQYF.

The CDR3 loop is CASSQYRRTYGYTF. The CDR3 region has the DNA TGCGCCAGCAGCCAATATCGGAGAACCTATGGCTACACCTTC. The chain joins TRBV4-1 to TRBJ1-2, with D unclear. In germline, CDR1 is MGHRA, CDR2 YSYEKL. Trimming took 2 bases from V and 4 from J, leaving 11 bases between them. CDR3 length: 14 amino acids.

As for this clonotype: This clone may be a read error of a much larger clone one base away. The gene calls are TRBV11-3 and TRBJ2-3; D might be TRBD2 (5 bases). The better agreement between TRBJ2-5 and the DNA end casts doubt on the J call. The germline CDR1 and CDR2 sequences are SGHNT and YENEEA. This CDR3 is 14 amino acids long. CDR3 region: CASGLVTPSGTQYF. Written as DNA, the CDR3 is TGTGCCAGCGGCTTAGTGACCCCGAGCGGGACCCAGTACTTC.

CDR3 residues: CASSLARASGIFSGELFF. In nucleotides, the CDR3 is TGTGCCAGCAGCTTAGCTCGGGCTAGCGGGATTTTTTCCGGGGAGCTGTTTTTT. V usage is TRBV7-2 and J usage is TRBJ2-2; 9 nucleotides match TRBD2. The ends lost 0 bases at V and 6 bases at J; junction bases unmatched: 11. Germline values: CDR1 SGHTA, CDR2 FQGNSA. The CDR3 length is 18 residues.

This clonotype was seen at least ten times. J is TRBJ1-1 and V is TRBV28, with 8 bases that match TRBD1. Trimming cost V 4 bases and J 3 bases; bases outside gene matches: 1. CDR1 and CDR2 from the germline V gene are MDHEN and SYDVKM. The CDR3 has 13 residues. CDR3 amino acids: CASSSGGHTEAFF. The CDR3 DNA sequence: TGTGCCAGCAGTTCAGGGGGCCACACTGAAGCTTTCTTT. Full variable domain (missing parts from reference TRBV28 and TRBJ1-1): DVKVTQSSRYLVKRTGEKVFLECVQDMDHENMFWYRQDPGLGLRLIYFSYDVKMKEKGDIPEGYSVSREKKERFSLILESASTNQTSMYLCASSSGGHTEAFFGQGTRLTVV.

This clonotype was seen many times. The chain has TRBV7-8 and TRBJ1-6; TRBD1 matches at 10 bases. Germline CDR1 and CDR2: SGHVS and FQNEAQ. The CDR3 loop spans 16 amino acids. Trimming removed 0 bases from V and 11 bases from J; junction bases left unmatched: 7. This chain's CDR3 is CASSLAPDRGRTPLHF. CDR3 sequence (DNA): TGTGCCAGCAGCTTAGCGCCAGACAGGGGGCGAACACCCCTCCACTTT.